The 18 T cell receptor beta chains below were found in one sample sequenced in a study of shared clonotypes between healthy human individuals. Clones were read by immunoSEQ multiplex PCR, and TCRdb kept only the in-frame ones, dropping some. The sample lists about 470,000 clones; around 79% were seen once. Material for sequencing was PBMCs. All receptors derive from a woman aged 40-49 years in good health. Some clones in this sample may be carry-over from other donors' samples.

The chain links TRBV27 to TRBJ2-7, with TRBD2 identical over 7 bases. Germline V CDR1 and CDR2: MNHEY, SMNVEV (reference sequence). The CDR3 covers 15 residues. V trimming: 5 bases; J trimming: 6 bases; junction bases outside the gene matches: 13. CDR3 sequence: CASSPRWEGLGEQYF. CDR3 coding DNA: TGTGCCAGCAGTCCTAGATGGGAGGGCCTTGGCGAGCAGTACTTC.

This chain uses TRBV5-1 with TRBJ2-7; tentatively, D is TRBD1 (5 bases). The CDR3 covers 13 residues. Germline V lookup: CDR1 SGHRS, CDR2 YFSETQ. V shed 4 bases and J shed 6 bases, with 14 bases lying between them. CDR3 amino acids: CASSPAGSREQYF. In DNA, the CDR3 is TGCGCCAGCAGCCCCGCAGGGTCTCGCGAGCAGTACTTC.

The count of this clone is one. The chain has TRBV6-1 and TRBJ1-2; no clear D. CDR1 MNHNS and CDR2 SASEGT come from the germline V gene. Trimming stripped 8 bases from V and 4 bases from J, with 14 bases between. The CDR3 is 13 amino acids. CDR3 sequence reads: CASGREGSYGYTF. The CDR3 DNA is TGTGCCAGCGGTAGGGAAGGAAGCTATGGCTACACCTTC.

The chain has TRBV28 and TRBJ1-1, with a tentative D call TRBD1 (5 bases). The germline V gene encodes CDR1 MDHEN and CDR2 SYDVKM. The CDR3 is made up of 15 amino acids. With 1 base removed from V and 5 bases from J, the gap between germline ends came to 14 bases. CDR3 protein: CASSLFRAGGTEAFF. CDR3 sequence (DNA): TGTGCCAGCAGTTTATTCAGGGCCGGGGGGACTGAAGCTTTCTTT.

The genes are TRBV9 and TRBJ2-7; 10 bases fit TRBD2. Per germline, CDR1 SGDLS and CDR2 YYNGEE. The CDR3 covers 16 residues. The trim removed 0 bases at V and 6 bases at J, leaving 9 bases unmatched. DNA of the CDR3: TGTGCCAGCAGCGTAGAACCAGCGGGAGGGATTGGCGAGCAGTACTTC. Translation: CASSVEPAGGIGEQYF.

V usage is TRBV25-1 and J usage is TRBJ1-5; perhaps TRBD1 as D (5 bases). V lost 4 bases, J lost 3 bases, and 13 bases lay in between. CDR1 is MGHDK, CDR2 SYGVNS, per germline. The CDR3 is 15 residues long. The CDR3 nucleotides are TGTGCCAGCAGTGCCGGGACGGGGTTCAATCAGCCCCAGCATTTT. It translates to CASSAGTGFNQPQHF.

The rearrangement links TRBV15 to TRBJ1-1; TRBD1 is a possible D gene (5 bases). The CDR3 has 15 amino acids. CDR1 LNHNV and CDR2 YYDKDF come from the germline V gene (reference sequence). The V and J ends lost 3 bases and 5 bases respectively, with 16 bases between them. CDR3 sequence: CATSRWGGEGTEAFF. The CDR3, as DNA: TGTGCCACCAGCAGGTGGGGGGGAGAGGGAACTGAAGCTTTCTTT. Filled out from reference TRBV15 and TRBJ1-1, the complete variable domain reads DAMVIQNPRYQVTQFGKPVTLSCSQTLNHNVMYWYQQKSSQAPKLLFHYYDKDFNNEADTPDNFQSRRPNTSFCFLDIRSPGLGDTAMYLCATSRWGGEGTEAFFGQGTRLTVV.

This clone was counted ten times or more. CDR3: CASSETLSAQPQHF. CDR3 bases: TGTGCCAGCAGTGAAACGTTGTCGGCGCAGCCCCAGCATTTT. This chain connects TRBV2 to TRBJ1-5; D gene unclear. Germline CDR1 is SNHLY and CDR2 is FYNNEI. V lost 2 bases and J 7 bases, leaving 12 bases between the germline ends. The CDR3 spans 14 residues.

This rearrangement joins TRBV28 to TRBJ2-7; TRBD1 agrees at 7 bases. Germline V lookup: CDR1 MDHEN, CDR2 SYDVKM. There are 14 residues in the CDR3. V shed 8 bases, J shed 2 bases, and the junction held 9 bases outside the gene matches. The chain's CDR3 is CASWPGQRPYEQYF. CDR3 nucleotide sequence: TGTGCCAGCTGGCCGGGACAGCGCCCCTACGAGCAGTACTTC.

The chain uses TRBV9 and TRBJ1-4; TRBD1 agrees at 7 bases. J lost 8 bases, V lost 4 bases, and 5 bases had no gene match. The CDR3 has 13 amino acids. Looked up from germline, CDR1 is SGDLS and CDR2 is YYNGEE. The CDR3 DNA is TGTGCCAGCAGCCCCGTGACAGGGGAAAAACTGTTTTTT. Protein sequence: CASSPVTGEKLFF.

This rearrangement joins TRBV18 to TRBJ2-2; 10 bases map to TRBD2. Germline loops: CDR1 KGHSH, CDR2 LQKENI. Trimming removed 2 bases from V and 11 bases from J; junction bases left unmatched: 5. CDR3 length: 14 residues. CDR3 residues: CASSPTSGMVELFF. CDR3 DNA sequence: TGTGCCAGCTCACCAACTAGCGGGATGGTTGAGCTGTTTTTT.

The V gene is TRBV19, the J gene TRBJ2-3; 8 bases are a match to TRBD2. CDR1 LNHDA and CDR2 SQIVND come from the germline V gene (reference sequence). V lost 1 base to trimming and J lost 8 bases; unmatched junction nucleotides: 8. The CDR3 length is 15 residues. The CDR3 spells CASSIVSGSTGTQYF. CDR3 DNA: TGTGCCAGTAGTATAGTCAGCGGGAGTACCGGTACGCAGTATTTT.

The chain links TRBV28 to TRBJ2-7, with D uncertain. The CDR3 totals 11 residues. The germline V gene has CDR1 MDHEN and CDR2 SYDVKM. Deletions cut 4 bases from V and 6 bases from J, with 7 bases between. The CDR3: CASSSGGEQYF. The CDR3 nucleotides are TGTGCCAGCAGTTCGGGTGGCGAGCAGTACTTC.

This clone has a single count. The rearrangement joins TRBV5-4 to TRBJ2-1; a weak D match, TRBD1 (5 bases). The germline gives CDR1 SGHNT, CDR2 YYREEE (reference sequence). The germline V and J ends were trimmed by 1 base and 10 bases, with 21 bases remaining between them. CDR3 size: 16 residues. The CDR3 sequence is CASSLRPRGNRWEQFF. The DNA for the CDR3 is TGTGCCAGCAGCTTGCGGCCTAGGGGTAACCGTTGGGAGCAGTTCTTC.

This chain connects TRBV5-1 to TRBJ2-5; D remains unclear. Germline V lookup: CDR1 SGHRS, CDR2 YFSETQ. V was clipped by 4 bases and J by 5 bases, with 15 bases between them. The CDR3 runs to 14 residues. In DNA, the CDR3 is TGCGCCAGCAGCCCCCCCCGTGGAGTTGAGACCCAGTACTTC. It specifies CASSPPRGVETQYF.

Only a few counts were recorded for this clone. J is TRBJ2-1 and V is TRBV5-4; 7 positions match TRBD2. Germline CDR1 reads SGHNT; CDR2 reads YYREEE (reference sequence). This CDR3 has 17 residues. V lost 4 bases and J lost 4; bases outside the gene matches: 14. The CDR3 DNA is TGTGCCAGCAGCCCCTCGACATCGGGACTAACGTACAATGAGCAGTTCTTC. Its protein is CASSPSTSGLTYNEQFF.

In this sample, this clone turned up a few times. The chain has TRBV28 and TRBJ2-3; maybe TRBD1 (6 bases). Trimming took off 4 bases at V and 2 bases at J, with 10 bases between the two ends. The germline V gene has CDR1 MDHEN and CDR2 SYDVKM. The CDR3 extends over 14 amino acids. The CDR3 reads CASSSPGDTDTQYF. The DNA of the CDR3 is TGTGCCAGCAGTTCCCCAGGGGACACAGATACGCAGTATTTT.

This clone has a single count. The chain recombines TRBV7-9 with TRBJ2-2, with D unresolved. The CDR3 covers 12 residues. The germline CDR1 and CDR2 sequences are SEHNR and FQNEAQ (reference sequence). The CDR3 DNA reads TGTGGTTCGGGCTTAAACACCGGGGAGCTGTTTTTT. Its translation: CGSGLNTGELFF.